The clone carrying this TCR beta chain was counted a single time. The sample belongs to a study of blood T cell repertoires in COVID-19. Study information: COVID-19 samples, acute and convalescent, were from the United States, Italy and Spain. PBMCs, B-cell-depleted T cells, or T cells provided the cDNA or gDNA that made up the material.

Clones were read by immunoSEQ multiplex PCR, and TCRdb kept only the in-frame ones, dropping some. Among around 25,000 clones, more than 75% were seen once, and the ten largest hold around 25%. Trimming took 5 bases from V and 2 from J; bases not matched to a gene: 3. The CDR3 is made up of 14 amino acids. Germline-derived CDR1 and CDR2 are KGHSH and LQKENI. Sequencing was done on a sample of peripheral blood. The rearrangement links TRBV18 to TRBJ1-2; 9 nucleotides line up with TRBD1. The TCR originated in a human donor with active COVID-19. The donor label of this sample is uncertain. CDR3 nucleotides: TGTGCCAGCTCATCGGGACAGGGAAACTATGGCTACACCTTC. This encodes CASSSGQGNYGYTF.